This TCR beta chain is from a study of shared clonotypes between healthy human individuals. Findings and limits, study-wide: A generally larger estimated richness was seen in naive subsets than in memory subsets.

This CDR3 comprises 13 residues. Germline V CDR1 and CDR2: SGDLS, YYNGEE. Germline trimming cut 2 bases from V and 2 bases from J; bases unmatched to any gene: 1. Concerning this clone itself: Antigen unknown. Other DNA sequences of this sample code for an identical CDR3.

Running of the assay took place at deep level. Assay used: immunoSEQ multiplex PCR; TCRdb lists only in-frame clones, some missing. The sample lists approximately 2.1 million clones, 93% seen once, with 0.39% in the top ten. The specimen sequenced was naive CD4+ T cells from PBMCs. Subset: CD45RA+ positively selected. This clonotype was obtained from a man aged 18 to 30 in good health. Some clones in this sample may be carry-over from other donors' samples. The rearrangement uses TRBV9 and TRBJ2-7; 7 positions match TRBD1. The CDR3, as DNA: TGTGCCAGCAGCGTGGGGACAGCCTACGAGCAGTACTTC. Its protein product is CASSVGTAYEQYF.